This T cell receptor beta chain appears in the sequencing data of a study of cytomegalovirus exposure and HLA in healthy donors. Study as a whole: Of the donors genotyped, several hundred in all, around 77% fell in the Caucasian-associated ancestry cluster.

In the case of this clone: What it recognizes is unknown.

Whole-study findings and limits: There were some public TCRs occurring in many donors, but most TCR sequences were rare. Later, TCR association rates were found to vary by HLA locus, highest for DRB1 and lowest for HLA-C. Versus the 666-donor mean, an Asian-associated ancestry cluster reportedly showed fewer N-insertions in a later analysis.

Vbeta (60) and Jbeta (13) primers were used in the PCR. Assay: immunoSEQ multiplex PCR; the TCRdb copy retains only in-frame clones and omits some. This sample yields 130,000 to 150,000 clones, of which about 79% are seen a single time; 2.5% to 3.5% belongs to the top ten. The CDR3 totals 15 residues. Germline CDR1 is WSHSY and CDR2 is SAAADI. V was trimmed by 6 bases and J by 6 bases, leaving 20 bases between them. The TCR originated in a male donor in good health and CMV-seronegative. The genes are TRBV10-2 and TRBJ1-1; maybe TRBD1 (6 bases). Sequences were obtained from PBMCs. Here the CDR3 DNA reads TGCGCCAGCAGCCGAGACCCAGGGGCCGTGGCTGAAGCTTTCTTT. It translates to CASSRDPGAVAEAFF.